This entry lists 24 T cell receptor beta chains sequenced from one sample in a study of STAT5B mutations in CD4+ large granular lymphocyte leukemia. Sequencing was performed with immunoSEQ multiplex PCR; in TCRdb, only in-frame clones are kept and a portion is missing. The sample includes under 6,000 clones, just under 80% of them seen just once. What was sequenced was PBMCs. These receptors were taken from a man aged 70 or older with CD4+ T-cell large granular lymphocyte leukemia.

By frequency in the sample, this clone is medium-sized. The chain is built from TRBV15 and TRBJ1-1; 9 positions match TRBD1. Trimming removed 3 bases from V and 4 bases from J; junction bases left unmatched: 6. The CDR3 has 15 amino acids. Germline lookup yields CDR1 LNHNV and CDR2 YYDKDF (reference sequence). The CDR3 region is CATSSPGQGSTEAFF. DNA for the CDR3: TGTGCCACCAGCAGCCCGGGACAGGGAAGCACTGAAGCTTTCTTT.

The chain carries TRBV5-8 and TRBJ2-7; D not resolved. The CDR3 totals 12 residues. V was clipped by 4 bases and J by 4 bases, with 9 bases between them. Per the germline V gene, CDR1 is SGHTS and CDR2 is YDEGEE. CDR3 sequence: CASSRAVYEQYF. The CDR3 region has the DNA TGTGCCAGCAGCAGGGCGGTTTACGAGCAGTACTTC.

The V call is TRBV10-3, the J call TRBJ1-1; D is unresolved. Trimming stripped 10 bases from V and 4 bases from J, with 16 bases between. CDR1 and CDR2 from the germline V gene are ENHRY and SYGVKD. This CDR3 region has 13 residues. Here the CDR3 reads CATATDRVTEAFF. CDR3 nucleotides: TGTGCCACAGCCACCGATCGGGTCACTGAAGCTTTCTTT.

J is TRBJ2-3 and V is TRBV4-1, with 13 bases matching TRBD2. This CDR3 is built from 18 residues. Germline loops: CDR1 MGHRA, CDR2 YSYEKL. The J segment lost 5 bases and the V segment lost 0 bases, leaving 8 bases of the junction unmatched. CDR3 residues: CASSQERILAGGRDTQYF. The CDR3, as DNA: TGCGCCAGCAGCCAAGAAAGGATACTAGCGGGAGGGCGAGATACGCAGTATTTT.

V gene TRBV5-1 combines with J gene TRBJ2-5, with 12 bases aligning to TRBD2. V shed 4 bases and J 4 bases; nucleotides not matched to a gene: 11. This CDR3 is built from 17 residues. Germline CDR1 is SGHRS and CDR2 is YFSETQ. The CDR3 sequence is CASSPYKLAGGGETQYF. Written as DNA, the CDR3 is TGCGCCAGCAGCCCTTACAAACTAGCGGGAGGCGGAGAGACCCAGTACTTC. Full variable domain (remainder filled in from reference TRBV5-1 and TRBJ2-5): KAGVTQTPRYLIKTRGQQVTLSCSPISGHRSVSWYQQTPGQGLQFLFEYFSETQRNKGNFPGRFSGRQFSNSRSEMNVSTLELGDSALYLCASSPYKLAGGGETQYFGPGTRLLVL.

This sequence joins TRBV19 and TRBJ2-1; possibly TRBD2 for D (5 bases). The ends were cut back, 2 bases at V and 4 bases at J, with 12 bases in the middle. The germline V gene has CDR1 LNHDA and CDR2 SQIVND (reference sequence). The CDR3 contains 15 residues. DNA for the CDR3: TGTGCCAGTAGTATAAAGGAGGACTCTTACAATGAGCAGTTCTTC. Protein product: CASSIKEDSYNEQFF. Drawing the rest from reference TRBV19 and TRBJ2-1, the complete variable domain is DGGITQSPKYLFRKEGQNVTLSCEQNLNHDAMYWYRQDPGQGLRLIYYSQIVNDFQKGDIAEGYSVSREKKESFPLTVTSAQKNPTAFYLCASSIKEDSYNEQFFGPGTRLTVL.

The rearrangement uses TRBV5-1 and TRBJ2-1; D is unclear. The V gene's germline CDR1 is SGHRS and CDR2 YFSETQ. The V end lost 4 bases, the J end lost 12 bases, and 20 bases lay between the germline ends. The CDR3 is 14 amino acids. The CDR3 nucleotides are TGCGCCAGCAGCCTACACTCGACCGACCTGGGGCAGTTCTTC. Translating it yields CASSLHSTDLGQFF.

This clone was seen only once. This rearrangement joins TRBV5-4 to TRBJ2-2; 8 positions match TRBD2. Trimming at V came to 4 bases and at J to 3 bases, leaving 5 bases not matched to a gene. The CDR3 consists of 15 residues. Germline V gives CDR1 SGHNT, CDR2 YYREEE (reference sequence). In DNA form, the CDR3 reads TGTGCCAGCAGCCCGGGGGGGGAGTACACCGGGGAGCTGTTTTTT. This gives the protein CASSPGGEYTGELFF.

This chain's CDR3 is CASSETSGRWDEQYF. DNA of the CDR3: TGCGCCAGCAGCGAAACTAGCGGGAGGTGGGACGAGCAGTACTTC. The chain is built from TRBV5-1 and TRBJ2-7, with 12 bases identical to TRBD2. V was clipped by 4 bases and J by 5 bases; unmatched bases: 7. CDR3 length: 15 amino acids. The germline V gene has CDR1 SGHRS and CDR2 YFSETQ. Full variable domain (missing parts from reference TRBV5-1 and TRBJ2-7): KAGVTQTPRYLIKTRGQQVTLSCSPISGHRSVSWYQQTPGQGLQFLFEYFSETQRNKGNFPGRFSGRQFSNSRSEMNVSTLELGDSALYLCASSETSGRWDEQYFGPGTRLTVT.

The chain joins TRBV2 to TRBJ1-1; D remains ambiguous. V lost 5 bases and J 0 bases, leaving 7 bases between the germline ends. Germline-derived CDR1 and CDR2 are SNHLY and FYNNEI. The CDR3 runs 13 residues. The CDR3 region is CASSFILNTEAFF. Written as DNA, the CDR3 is TGTGCCAGCAGTTTCATACTGAACACTGAAGCTTTCTTT.

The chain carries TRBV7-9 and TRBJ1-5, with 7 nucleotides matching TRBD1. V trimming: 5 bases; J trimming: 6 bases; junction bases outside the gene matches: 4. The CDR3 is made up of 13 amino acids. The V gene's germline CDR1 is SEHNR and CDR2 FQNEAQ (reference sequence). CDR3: CASSLDRVQPQHF. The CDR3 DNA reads TGTGCCAGCAGCCTTGACAGGGTTCAGCCCCAGCATTTT.

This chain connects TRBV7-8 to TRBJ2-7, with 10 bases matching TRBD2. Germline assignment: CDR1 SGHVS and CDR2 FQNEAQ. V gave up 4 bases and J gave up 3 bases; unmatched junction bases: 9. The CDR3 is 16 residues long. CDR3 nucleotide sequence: TGTGCCAGCAGCTCGGACCCGGGACTAGCGATCTACGAGCAGTACTTC. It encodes CASSSDPGLAIYEQYF.

The CDR3 reads CASGPDSPFTDTQYF. The CDR3 nucleotides read TGCGCCAGCGGACCGGACTCGCCCTTCACAGATACGCAGTATTTT. V usage is TRBV5-1 and J usage is TRBJ2-3; D may be TRBD2 (5 bases). This CDR3 has 15 amino acids. The V gene's germline CDR1 is SGHRS and CDR2 YFSETQ. V was cut by 7 bases and J by 2 bases, with 17 bases left in between.

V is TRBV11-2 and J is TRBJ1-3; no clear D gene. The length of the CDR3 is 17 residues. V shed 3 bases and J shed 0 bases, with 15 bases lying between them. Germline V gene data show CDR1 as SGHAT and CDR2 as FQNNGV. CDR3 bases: TGTGCCAGCAGCTTTCCCACCGTTGAGGGCTCTGGAAACACCATATATTTT. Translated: CASSFPTVEGSGNTIYF.

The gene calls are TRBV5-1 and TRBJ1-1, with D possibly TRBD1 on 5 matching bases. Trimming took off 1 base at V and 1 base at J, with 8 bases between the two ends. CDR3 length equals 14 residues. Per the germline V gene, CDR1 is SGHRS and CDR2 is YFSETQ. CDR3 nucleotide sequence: TGCGCCAGCAGCTTGCGGCAGGGGAACACTGAAGCTTTCTTT. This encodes CASSLRQGNTEAFF.

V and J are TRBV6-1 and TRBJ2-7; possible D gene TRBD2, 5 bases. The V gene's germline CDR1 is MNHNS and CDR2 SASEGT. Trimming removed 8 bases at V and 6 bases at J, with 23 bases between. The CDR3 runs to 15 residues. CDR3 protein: CASSPRTAGEGEQYF. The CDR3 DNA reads TGTGCCAGCTCCCCTCGAACTGCCGGAGAGGGCGAGCAGTACTTC.

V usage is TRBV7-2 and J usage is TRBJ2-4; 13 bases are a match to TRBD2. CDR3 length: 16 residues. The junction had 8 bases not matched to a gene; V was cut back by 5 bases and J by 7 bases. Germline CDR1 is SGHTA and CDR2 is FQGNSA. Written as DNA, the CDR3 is TGTGCCAGCAGCCATCCGGGACTAGCGGGATTTAACATTCAGTACTTC. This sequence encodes CASSHPGLAGFNIQYF.

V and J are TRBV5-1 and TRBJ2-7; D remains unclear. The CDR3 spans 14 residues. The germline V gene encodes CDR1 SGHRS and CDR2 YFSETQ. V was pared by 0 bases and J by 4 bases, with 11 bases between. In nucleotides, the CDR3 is TGCGCCAGCAGCTTGGGCAGACCTCTTTACGAGCAGTACTTC. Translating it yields CASSLGRPLYEQYF.

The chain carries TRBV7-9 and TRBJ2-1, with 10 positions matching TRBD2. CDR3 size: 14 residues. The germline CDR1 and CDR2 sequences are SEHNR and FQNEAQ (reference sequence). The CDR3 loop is CADVAGGRADEQFF. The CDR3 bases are TGTGCAGACGTAGCGGGAGGCCGGGCGGATGAGCAGTTCTTC.

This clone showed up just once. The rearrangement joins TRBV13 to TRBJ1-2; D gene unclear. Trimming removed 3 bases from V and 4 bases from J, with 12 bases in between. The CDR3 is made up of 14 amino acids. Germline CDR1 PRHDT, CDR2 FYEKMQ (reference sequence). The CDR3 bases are TGTGCCAGCAGCTTCCGTCGCGGTGGCTATGGCTACACCTTC. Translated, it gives CASSFRRGGYGYTF.

The CDR3 region has the DNA TGTGCCAGCAGGCGGCCGGAACACAATGAGCAGTTCTTC. It encodes CASRRPEHNEQFF. The chain carries TRBV6-6 and TRBJ2-1; D uncertain. The CDR3 has 13 residues. Per germline, CDR1 MNHNY and CDR2 SVGAGI (reference sequence). Trimming took 6 bases from V and 5 from J, leaving 11 bases between them.

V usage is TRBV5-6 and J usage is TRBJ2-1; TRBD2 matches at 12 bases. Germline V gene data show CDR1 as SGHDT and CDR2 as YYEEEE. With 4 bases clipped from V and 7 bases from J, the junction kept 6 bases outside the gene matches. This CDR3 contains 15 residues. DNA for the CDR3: TGTGCCAGCAGCCCCGGACTAGCGGGAAATAATGAGCAGTTCTTC. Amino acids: CASSPGLAGNNEQFF.

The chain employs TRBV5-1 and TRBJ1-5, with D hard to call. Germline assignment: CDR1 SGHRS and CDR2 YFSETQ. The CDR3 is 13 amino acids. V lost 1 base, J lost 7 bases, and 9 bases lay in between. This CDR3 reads CASSLTAEQPQHF. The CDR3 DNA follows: TGCGCCAGCAGCTTGACAGCCGAACAGCCCCAGCATTTT.

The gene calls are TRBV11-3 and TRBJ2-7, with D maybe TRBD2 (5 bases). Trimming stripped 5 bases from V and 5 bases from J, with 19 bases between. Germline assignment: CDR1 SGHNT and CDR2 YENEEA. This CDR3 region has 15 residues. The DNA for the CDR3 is TGTGCCAGCAGCCTGCAAAGCGGTTTGGGCGACGAGCAGTACTTC. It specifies CASSLQSGLGDEQYF.